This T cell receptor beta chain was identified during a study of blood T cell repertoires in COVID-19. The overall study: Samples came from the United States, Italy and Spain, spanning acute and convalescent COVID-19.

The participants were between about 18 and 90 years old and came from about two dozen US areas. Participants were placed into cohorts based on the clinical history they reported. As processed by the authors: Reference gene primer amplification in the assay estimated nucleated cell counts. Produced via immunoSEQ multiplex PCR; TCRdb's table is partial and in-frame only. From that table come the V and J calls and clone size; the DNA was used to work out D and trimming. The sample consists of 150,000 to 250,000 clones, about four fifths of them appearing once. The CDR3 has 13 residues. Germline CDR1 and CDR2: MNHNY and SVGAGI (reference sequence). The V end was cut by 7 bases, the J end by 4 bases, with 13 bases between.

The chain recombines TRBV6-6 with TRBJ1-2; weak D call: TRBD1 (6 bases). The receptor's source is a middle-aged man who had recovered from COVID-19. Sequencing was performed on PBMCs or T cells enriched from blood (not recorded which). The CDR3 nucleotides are TGTGCCAGCACCGAACAGGGTGGCTATGGCTACACCTTC. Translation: CASTEQGGYGYTF.